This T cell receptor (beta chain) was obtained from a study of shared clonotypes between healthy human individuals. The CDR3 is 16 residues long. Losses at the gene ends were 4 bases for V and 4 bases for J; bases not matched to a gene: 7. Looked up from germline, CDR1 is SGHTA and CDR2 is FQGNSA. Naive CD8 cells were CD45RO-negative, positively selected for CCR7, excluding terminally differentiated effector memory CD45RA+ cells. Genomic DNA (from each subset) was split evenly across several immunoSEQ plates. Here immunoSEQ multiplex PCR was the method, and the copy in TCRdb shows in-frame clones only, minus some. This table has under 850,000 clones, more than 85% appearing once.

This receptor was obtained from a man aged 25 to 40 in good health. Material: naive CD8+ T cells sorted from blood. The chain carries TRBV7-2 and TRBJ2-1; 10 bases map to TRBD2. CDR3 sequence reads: CASSSSGRGGYNEQFF. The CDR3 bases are TGTGCCAGCAGCTCGAGCGGGAGGGGAGGGTACAATGAGCAGTTCTTC.